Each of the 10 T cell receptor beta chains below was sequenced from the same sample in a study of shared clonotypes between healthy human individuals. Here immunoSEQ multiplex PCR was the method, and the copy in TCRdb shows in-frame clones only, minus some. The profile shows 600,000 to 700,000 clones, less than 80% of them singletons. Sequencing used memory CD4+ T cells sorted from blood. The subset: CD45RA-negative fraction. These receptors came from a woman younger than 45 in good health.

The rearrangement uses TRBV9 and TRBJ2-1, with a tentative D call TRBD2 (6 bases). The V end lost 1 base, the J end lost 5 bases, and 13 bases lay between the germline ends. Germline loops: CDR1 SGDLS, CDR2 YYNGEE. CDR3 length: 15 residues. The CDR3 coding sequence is TGTGCCAGCAGCGTATCTAGCGAAGCCCACAATGAGCAGTTCTTC. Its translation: CASSVSSEAHNEQFF.

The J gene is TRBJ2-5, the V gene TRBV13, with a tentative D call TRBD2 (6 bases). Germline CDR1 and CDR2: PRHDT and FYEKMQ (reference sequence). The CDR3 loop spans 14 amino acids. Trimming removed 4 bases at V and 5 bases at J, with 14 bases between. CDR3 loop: CASSSGIGGETQYF. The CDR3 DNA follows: TGTGCCAGCAGCTCGGGAATAGGAGGGGAGACCCAGTACTTC.

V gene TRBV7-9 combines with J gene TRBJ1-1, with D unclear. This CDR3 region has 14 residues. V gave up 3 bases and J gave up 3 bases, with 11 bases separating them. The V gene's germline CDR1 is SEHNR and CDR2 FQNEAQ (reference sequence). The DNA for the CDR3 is TGTGCCAGCAGCTTCATCGCGGGCGACACTGAAGCTTTCTTT. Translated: CASSFIAGDTEAFF.

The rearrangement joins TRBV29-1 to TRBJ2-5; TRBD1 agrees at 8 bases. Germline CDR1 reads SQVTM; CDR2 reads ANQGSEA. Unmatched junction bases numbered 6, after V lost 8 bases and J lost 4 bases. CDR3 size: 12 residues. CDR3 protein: CSLRTGLETQYF. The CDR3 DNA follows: TGCAGCTTACGGACAGGGTTAGAGACCCAGTACTTC.

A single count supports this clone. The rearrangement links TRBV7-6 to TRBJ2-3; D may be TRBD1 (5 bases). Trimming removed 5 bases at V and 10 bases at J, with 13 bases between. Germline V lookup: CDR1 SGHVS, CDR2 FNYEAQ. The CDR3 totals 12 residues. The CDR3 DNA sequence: TGTGCCAGCAGCCAAGACAGAGGCGCGCAGTATTTT. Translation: CASSQDRGAQYF.

The chain's CDR3 is CASSKGLAGNYNEQFF. CDR3 DNA: TGTGCCAGCAGCAAGGGACTAGCGGGGAACTACAATGAGCAGTTCTTC. The V and J genes are TRBV5-4 and TRBJ2-1; 13 nucleotides line up with TRBD2. The CDR3 length is 16 residues. CDR1 is SGHNT and CDR2 is YYREEE in the germline V gene (reference sequence). Trimming at V came to 4 bases and at J to 3 bases, leaving 4 bases not matched to a gene.

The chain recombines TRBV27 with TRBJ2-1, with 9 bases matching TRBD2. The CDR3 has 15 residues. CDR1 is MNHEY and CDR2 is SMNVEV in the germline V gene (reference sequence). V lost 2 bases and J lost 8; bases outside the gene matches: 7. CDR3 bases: TGTGCCAGCAGTTTAGGTAGCGGGAGTAAGCATGAGCAGTTCTTC. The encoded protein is CASSLGSGSKHEQFF.

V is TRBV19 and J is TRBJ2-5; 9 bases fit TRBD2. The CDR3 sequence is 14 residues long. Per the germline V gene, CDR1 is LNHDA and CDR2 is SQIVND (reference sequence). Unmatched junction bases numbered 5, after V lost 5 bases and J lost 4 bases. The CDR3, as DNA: TGTGCCAGTAGTGTTGCTAGCGGGGCAGAGACCCAGTACTTC. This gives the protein CASSVASGAETQYF.

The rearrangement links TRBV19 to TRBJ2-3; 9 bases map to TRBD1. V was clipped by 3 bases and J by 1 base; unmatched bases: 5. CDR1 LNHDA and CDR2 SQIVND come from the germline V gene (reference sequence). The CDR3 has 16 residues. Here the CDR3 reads CASSIRQGGGTDTQYF. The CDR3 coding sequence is TGTGCCAGTAGTATCCGACAGGGGGGAGGCACAGATACGCAGTATTTT.

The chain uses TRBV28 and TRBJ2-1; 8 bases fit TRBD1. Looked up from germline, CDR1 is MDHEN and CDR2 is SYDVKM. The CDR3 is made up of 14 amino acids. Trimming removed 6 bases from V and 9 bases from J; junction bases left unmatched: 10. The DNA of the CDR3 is TGTGCCAGCAGGCTCCCAGGGGGCATTGGTGAGCAGTTCTTC. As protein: CASRLPGGIGEQFF.